Included here is one TCR beta chain sequence, with context. This specimen belongs to a study of blood T cell repertoires in COVID-19. The method was immunoSEQ multiplex PCR; TCRdb's version includes in-frame clones alone and lacks a portion of them. The sample has 250,000 or so clones, 90% seen once. The CDR3 runs 15 residues. V lost 6 bases to trimming and J lost 6 bases, with 19 bases between them. In germline, CDR1 is MRHNA, CDR2 SNTAGT. The chain joins TRBV6-4 to TRBJ2-3, with a tentative D call TRBD2 (6 bases). The sequence came from a woman between 25 and 40 years old with acute COVID-19. The specimen was PBMCs or T cells enriched from blood (not recorded which). Here the CDR3 DNA reads TGTGCCAGCAGGAAGAGGGAGGTGTTTAGGGATACGCAGTATTTT. It encodes CASRKREVFRDTQYF.